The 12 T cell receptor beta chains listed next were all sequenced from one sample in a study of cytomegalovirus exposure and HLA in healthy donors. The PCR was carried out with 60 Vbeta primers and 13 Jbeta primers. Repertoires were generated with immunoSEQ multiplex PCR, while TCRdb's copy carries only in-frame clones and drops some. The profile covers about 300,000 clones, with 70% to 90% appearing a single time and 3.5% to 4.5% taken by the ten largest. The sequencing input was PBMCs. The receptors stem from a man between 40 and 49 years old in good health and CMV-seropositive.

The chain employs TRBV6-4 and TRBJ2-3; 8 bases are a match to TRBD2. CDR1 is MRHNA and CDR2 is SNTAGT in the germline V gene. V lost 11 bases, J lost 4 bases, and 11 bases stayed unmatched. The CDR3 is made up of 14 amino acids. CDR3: CAVPGGAGPDTQYF. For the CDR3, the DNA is TGTGCCGTCCCGGGGGGGGCCGGGCCAGATACGCAGTATTTT.

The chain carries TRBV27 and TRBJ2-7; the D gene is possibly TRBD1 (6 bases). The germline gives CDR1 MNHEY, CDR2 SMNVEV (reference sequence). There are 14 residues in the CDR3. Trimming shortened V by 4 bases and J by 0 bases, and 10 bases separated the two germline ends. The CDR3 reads CASSSPDSSYEQYF. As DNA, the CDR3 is TGTGCCAGCAGTTCACCGGACAGCTCCTACGAGCAGTACTTC.

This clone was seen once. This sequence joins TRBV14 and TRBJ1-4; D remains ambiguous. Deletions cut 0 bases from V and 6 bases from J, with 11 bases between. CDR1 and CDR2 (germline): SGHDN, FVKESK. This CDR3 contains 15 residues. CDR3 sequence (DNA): TGTGCCAGCAGCCAAGATGTGGCAGGTGATGAAAAACTGTTTTTT. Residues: CASSQDVAGDEKLFF.

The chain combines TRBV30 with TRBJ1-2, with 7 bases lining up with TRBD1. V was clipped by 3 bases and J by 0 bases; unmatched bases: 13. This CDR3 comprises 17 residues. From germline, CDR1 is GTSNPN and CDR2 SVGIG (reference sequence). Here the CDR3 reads CAWRRGGGQATNYGYTF. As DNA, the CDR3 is TGTGCCTGGAGGCGGGGGGGTGGACAGGCTACTAACTATGGCTACACCTTC.

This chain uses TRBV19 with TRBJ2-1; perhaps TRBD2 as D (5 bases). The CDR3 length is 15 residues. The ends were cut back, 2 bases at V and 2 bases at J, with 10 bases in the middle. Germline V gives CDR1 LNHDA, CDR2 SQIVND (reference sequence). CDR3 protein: CASSINGITYNEQFF. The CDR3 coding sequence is TGTGCCAGTAGTATAAACGGGATCACCTACAATGAGCAGTTCTTC.

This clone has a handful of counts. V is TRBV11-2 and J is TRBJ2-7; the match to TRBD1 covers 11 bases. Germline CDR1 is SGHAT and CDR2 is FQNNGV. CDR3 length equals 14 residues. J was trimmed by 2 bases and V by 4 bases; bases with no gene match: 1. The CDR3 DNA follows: TGTGCCAGCAGCTGGGGACAGGGGGCCTACGAGCAGTACTTC. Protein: CASSWGQGAYEQYF.

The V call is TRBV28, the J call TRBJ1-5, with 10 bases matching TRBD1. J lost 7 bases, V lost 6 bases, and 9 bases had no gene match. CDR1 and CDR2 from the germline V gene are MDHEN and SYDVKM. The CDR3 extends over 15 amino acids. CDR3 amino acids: CASRPLTGGEQPQHF. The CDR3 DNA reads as TGTGCCAGCAGGCCCTTGACAGGGGGCGAGCAGCCCCAGCATTTT.

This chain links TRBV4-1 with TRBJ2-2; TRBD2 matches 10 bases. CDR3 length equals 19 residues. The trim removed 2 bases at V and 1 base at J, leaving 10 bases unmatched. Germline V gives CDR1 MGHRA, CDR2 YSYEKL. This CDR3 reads CASSQRSLAGVQNTGELFF. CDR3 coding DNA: TGCGCCAGCAGCCAAAGGTCCCTAGCGGGAGTTCAGAACACCGGGGAGCTGTTTTTT.

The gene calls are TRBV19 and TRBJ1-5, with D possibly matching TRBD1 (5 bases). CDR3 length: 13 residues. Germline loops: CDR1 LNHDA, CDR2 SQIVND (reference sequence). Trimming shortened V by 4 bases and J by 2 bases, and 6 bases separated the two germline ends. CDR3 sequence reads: CASSKQGNQPQHF. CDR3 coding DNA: TGTGCCAGTAGTAAACAGGGCAATCAGCCCCAGCATTTT.

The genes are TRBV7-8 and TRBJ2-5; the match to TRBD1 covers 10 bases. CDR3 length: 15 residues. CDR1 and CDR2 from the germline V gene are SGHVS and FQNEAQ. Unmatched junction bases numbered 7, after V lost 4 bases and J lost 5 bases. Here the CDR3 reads CASSSRQGAAETQYF. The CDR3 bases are TGTGCCAGCAGCTCCCGACAGGGGGCGGCTGAGACCCAGTACTTC.

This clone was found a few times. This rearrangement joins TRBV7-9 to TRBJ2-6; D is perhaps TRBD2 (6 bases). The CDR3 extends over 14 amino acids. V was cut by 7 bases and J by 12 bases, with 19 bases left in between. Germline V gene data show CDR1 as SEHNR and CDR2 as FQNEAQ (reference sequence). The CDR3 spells CASNHELAPRVLTF. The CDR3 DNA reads TGTGCCAGCAACCATGAACTAGCCCCTCGCGTCCTGACTTTC.

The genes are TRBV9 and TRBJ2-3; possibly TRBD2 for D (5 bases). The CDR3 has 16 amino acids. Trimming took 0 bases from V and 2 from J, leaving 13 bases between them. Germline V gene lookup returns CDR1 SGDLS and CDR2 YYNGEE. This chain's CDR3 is CASSVESGTTTDTQYF. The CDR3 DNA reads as TGTGCCAGCAGCGTAGAAAGCGGCACAACCACAGATACGCAGTATTTT.